Listed here are 24 T cell receptor beta chains from one sample, sequenced in a study of T cells in Graves' hyperthyroidism and ophthalmopathy (dated by TCRdb to between 2019 and 2020). Libraries were built with multiplex PCR. Sequencing was performed on an Illumina HiSeq 2000. The TCR beta CDR3 regions were amplified from RNA transcripts. The TCR CDR3 was subjected to a first round of RT-PCR using the HTBI primer set and the Qiagen OneStep RT-PCR kit. TCRdb cleaned the public reads at Q25 with fastp, built clones with MiXCR and kept in-frame beta chains. Each entry merges the rows of one CDR3 protein and shows their most common DNA and genes. The sample table lists roughly 740,000 distinct CDR3 sequences, about 17% of them with a count of one. 8.4% of the sample is in the top ten clones. The sequencing input was blood. These receptors all come from a young man with Graves' hyperthyroidism.

This clonotype was observed a few times. The CDR3 sequence: CSALLAGIYNEQFF. The CDR3 nucleotides read TGCAGTGCTTTGCTAGCGGGAATCTACAATGAGCAGTTCTTC. The chain links TRBV20-1 to TRBJ2-1; 9 bases map to TRBD2. The length of the CDR3 is 14 residues. Germline V gives CDR1 DFQATT, CDR2 SNEGSKA (reference sequence). V lost 5 bases to trimming and J lost 3 bases; unmatched junction nucleotides: 5.

The V call is TRBV18, the J call TRBJ1-6; no clear D gene. This CDR3 is built from 15 residues. Germline-derived CDR1 and CDR2 are KGHSH and LQKENI. The germline V and J ends were trimmed by 3 bases and 8 bases, with 14 bases remaining between them. For the CDR3, the DNA is TGTGCCAGCTCACCGGGAACGGGGTGGCATTCACCCCTCCACTTT. Translating it yields CASSPGTGWHSPLHF.

V and J are TRBV12-3 or TRBV12-4 and TRBJ1-4, with a weak D call TRBD1 (6 bases). The V and J ends lost 3 bases and 3 bases respectively, with 17 bases between them. This CDR3 comprises 17 residues. In nucleotides, the CDR3 is TGTGCCAGCAGTTTCATTTTCGTGGGGGCGGCTAATGAAAAACTGTTTTTT. Protein product: CASSFIFVGAANEKLFF.

The CDR3 DNA reads as TGTGCCAGCAGCGTATCGGGGGCCTCCCTCGAGCAGTACTTC. Translating gives CASSVSGASLEQYF. This chain connects TRBV9 to TRBJ2-7; D may match TRBD1 or TRBD2 (6 bases each). Germline V gene lookup returns CDR1 SGDLS and CDR2 YYNGEE. The CDR3 runs 14 residues. V was cut by 1 base and J by 6 bases, with 14 bases left in between. Drawing the rest from reference TRBV9 and TRBJ2-7, the complete variable domain is DSGVTQTPKHLITATGQRVTLRCSPRSGDLSVYWYQQSLDQGLQFLIQYYNGEERAKGNILERFSAQQFPDLHSELNLSSLELGDSALYFCASSVSGASLEQYFGPGTRLTVT.

CDR3 loop: CASSERGATYNEQFF. The DNA for the CDR3 is TGTGCCAGCAGCGAGAGGGGAGCGACTTACAATGAGCAGTTCTTC. The chain joins TRBV9 to TRBJ2-1, with D possibly being TRBD1 or TRBD2 (5 bases each). This CDR3 has 15 amino acids. CDR1 is SGDLS and CDR2 is YYNGEE in the germline V gene. Between the trimmed V and J ends, which lost 3 bases and 4 bases, there was a span of 14 bases.

This clonotype has a count of ten or more. J is TRBJ2-7 and V is TRBV28, with 8 bases lining up with TRBD2. The J segment lost 5 bases and the V segment lost 1 base, leaving 4 bases of the junction unmatched. This CDR3 region has 14 residues. CDR1 is MDHEN, CDR2 SYDVKM, per germline. CDR3 residues: CASSLSGTRNEQYF. DNA for the CDR3: TGTGCCAGCAGTTTATCCGGGACTAGAAACGAGCAGTACTTC.

This clonotype appeared many times. This chain connects TRBV6-2 or TRBV6-3 to TRBJ1-1; weak D call: TRBD1 (5 bases). Germline CDR1 is MNHEY and CDR2 is SVGEGT. V lost 0 bases, J lost 2 bases, and 10 bases lay in between. The CDR3 sequence is 15 residues long. This chain's CDR3 is CASSYSGALNTEAFF. The CDR3 bases are TGTGCCAGCAGTTACTCAGGGGCTTTAAACACTGAAGCTTTCTTT.

V is TRBV5-5 and J is TRBJ1-6; no reliable D call. This CDR3 has 12 residues. The V gene's germline CDR1 is SGHKS and CDR2 YYEKEE (reference sequence). Trimming took 0 bases from V and 14 from J, leaving 9 bases between them. This CDR3 reads CASSLGVSSLHF. Here the CDR3 DNA reads TGTGCCAGCAGCTTGGGAGTCTCTTCCCTCCACTTT.

This clonotype appeared a few times. The chain carries TRBV6-1 and TRBJ1-2; D is perhaps TRBD1 (6 bases). Germline V gene data show CDR1 as MNHNS and CDR2 as SASEGT. Trimming pared 5 bases from V and 3 bases from J, leaving 10 bases between. The CDR3 runs 13 residues. DNA of the CDR3: TGTGCCAGCAGTAGGACAGATTACTATGGCTACACCTTC. It translates to CASSRTDYYGYTF.

This clonotype was detected many times. The rearrangement uses TRBV7-2 and TRBJ1-2; D may be TRBD1 (5 bases). In germline, CDR1 is SGHTA, CDR2 FQGNSA. CDR3 length: 13 amino acids. V lost 5 bases and J lost 6, with 13 bases in between. The CDR3: CASSEAYRNGYTF. The CDR3 nucleotides are TGTGCCAGCAGCGAAGCCTACAGGAATGGCTACACCTTC.

This clonotype was counted between two and nine times. This chain uses TRBV28 with TRBJ2-7; the D gene could be TRBD1 or TRBD2 (5 bases each). This CDR3 contains 13 residues. Trimming took 5 bases from V and 7 from J, leaving 15 bases between them. CDR1 is MDHEN, CDR2 SYDVKM, per germline. CDR3 in amino acids: CASSLYPGGEQYF. The CDR3 DNA follows: TGTGCCAGCAGTCTCTACCCTGGGGGAGAGCAGTACTTC.

This chain connects TRBV19 to TRBJ2-2; weak D call: TRBD2 (6 bases). V dropped 7 bases and J dropped 4 bases, with 16 bases sitting between them. The germline V gene has CDR1 LNHDA and CDR2 SQIVND (reference sequence). The CDR3 contains 15 residues. This chain's CDR3 is CASTAGFGATGELFF. The DNA of the CDR3 is TGTGCCAGTACTGCGGGATTCGGGGCCACCGGGGAGCTGTTTTTT.

This clonotype has a handful of counts. The chain combines TRBV6-1 with TRBJ1-2, with TRBD1 identical over 7 bases. Germline loops: CDR1 MNHNS, CDR2 SASEGT. This CDR3 comprises 16 residues. Unmatched junction bases numbered 10, after V lost 6 bases and J lost 0 bases. The CDR3 sequence is CASSPLFGQANYGYTF. The CDR3 nucleotides are TGTGCCAGCAGCCCCCTGTTCGGACAGGCTAACTATGGCTACACCTTC.

The table lists this clonotype with many counts. The genes are TRBV5-1 and TRBJ2-1, with TRBD1 matching over 7 bases. CDR3 length: 16 amino acids. Trimming removed 0 bases from V and 0 bases from J; junction bases left unmatched: 3. Germline V gene lookup returns CDR1 SGHRS and CDR2 YFSETQ. In nucleotides, the CDR3 is TGCGCCAGCAGCTTGGAGGACAGGAGCTCCTACAATGAGCAGTTCTTC. It encodes CASSLEDRSSYNEQFF.

The chain uses TRBV6-1 and TRBJ2-7, with D tentatively TRBD2 (6 bases). Germline assignment: CDR1 MNHNS and CDR2 SASEGT. CDR3 length: 15 residues. Trimming shortened V by 6 bases and J by 4 bases, and 19 bases separated the two germline ends. DNA for the CDR3: TGTGCCAGCAGACGGGGCGGGGAGGTTTTGTACGAGCAGTACTTC. It codes for CASRRGGEVLYEQYF.

This clonotype has at least ten counts. The chain is built from TRBV28 and TRBJ1-4; no clear D gene. Germline CDR1 MDHEN, CDR2 SYDVKM. The CDR3 consists of 14 residues. Trimming removed 0 bases from V and 4 bases from J, with 6 bases in between. CDR3 in amino acids: CASSLWDGNEKLFF. CDR3 nucleotides: TGTGCCAGCAGTTTATGGGACGGTAATGAAAAACTGTTTTTT.

V usage is TRBV20-1 and J usage is TRBJ1-5; D call uncertain. Trimming left V 1 base short and J 0 bases short, with 7 bases between. Germline V gene sequence: CDR1 DFQATT, CDR2 SNEGSKA (reference sequence). The CDR3 runs to 14 residues. The CDR3 spells CSARAVGSNQPQHF. The CDR3 nucleotides read TGCAGTGCTAGAGCGGTAGGTAGCAATCAGCCCCAGCATTTT.

In this sample, this clonotype turned up many times. This chain links TRBV7-2 with TRBJ1-1; a weak D match, TRBD1 (5 bases). Germline assignment: CDR1 SGHTA and CDR2 FQGNSA. The CDR3 has 16 amino acids. V lost 1 base and J 3 bases, leaving 15 bases between the germline ends. This CDR3 is CASSLEGGHSYTEAFF. CDR3 sequence (DNA): TGTGCCAGCAGCTTAGAGGGAGGACACTCGTACACTGAAGCTTTCTTT.

This clonotype has just a few counts. The CDR3 loop reads CASSPTHGRRVSAFF. The CDR3 coding sequence is TGTGCCAGCAGCCCCACGCACGGACGGAGGGTATCGGCTTTCTTT. The rearrangement links TRBV11-2 to TRBJ1-1; no definite D call. V lost 5 bases and J lost 11, with 24 bases in between. Germline-derived CDR1 and CDR2 are SGHAT and FQNNGV. This CDR3 has 15 amino acids.

The gene calls are TRBV12-3 or TRBV12-4 and TRBJ1-4, with D uncertain. The V end lost 3 bases, the J end lost 3 bases, and 11 bases lay between the germline ends. The CDR3 length is 15 residues. CDR3 coding DNA: TGTGCCAGCAGTTTTGTCGCGCCTTCTAATGAAAAACTGTTTTTT. Residues: CASSFVAPSNEKLFF.

This clonotype was detected once. V gene TRBV6-2 or TRBV6-3 combines with J gene TRBJ2-7; 13 bases are a match to TRBD2. CDR1 and CDR2 from the germline V gene are MNHEY and SVGEGT. The CDR3 contains 15 residues. Unmatched junction bases numbered 7, after V lost 6 bases and J lost 5 bases. DNA of the CDR3: TGTGCCAGCAGCATACAACTAGCGGGAGGGAACGAGCAGTACTTC. Protein product: CASSIQLAGGNEQYF.

This clonotype was observed at least ten times. A read error may account for a junction end that differs from germline. The gene calls are TRBV7-2 and TRBJ2-7; 11 bases fit TRBD2. The CDR3 consists of 13 residues. Germline lookup yields CDR1 SGHTA and CDR2 FQGNSA. The DNA of the CDR3 is TGTGCCAGCAGTTTAGCGGGGGGGGCCGAGCAGTACTTC. The encoded protein is CASSLAGGAEQYF.

The gene calls are TRBV15 and TRBJ2-1, with 9 bases matching TRBD2. V lost 0 bases to trimming and J lost 5 bases; unmatched junction nucleotides: 8. The germline CDR1 and CDR2 sequences are LNHNV and YYDKDF (reference sequence). The CDR3 sequence is 17 residues long. In DNA, the CDR3 is TGTGCCACCAGCAGAGATCGGTCGACTAGCGGCCACAATGAGCAGTTCTTC. Its protein product is CATSRDRSTSGHNEQFF.

About this clonotype: The final CDR3 position lacks the conserved phenylalanine or tryptophan, pointing to a likely read error. This chain uses TRBV12-3 or TRBV12-4 with TRBJ1-1; 9 bases map to TRBD1. Unmatched junction bases numbered 7, after V lost 6 bases and J lost 8 bases. This CDR3 is 13 amino acids long. CDR3 in amino acids: CASSETGGMEAFL. CDR3 DNA: TGTGCCAGCAGCGAGACAGGGGGGATGGAAGCTTTCCTT.